The clone carrying this TCR beta chain showed up many times. Its antigen is still unknown. Preparation of the TCRbeta library used unique molecular identifiers. In TCRdb, the PCR reads were re-called with MiXCR into one record per CDR3 protein. This table holds approximately 300,000 distinct CDR3 sequences, over 9.5% found once. The data were taken from a study of T-cell reconstitution after alpha-beta-depleted transplantation in children. The study's findings and limits: The study reportedly traced alpha-beta T cells about two months after transplant to several hundred expanded graft clones. The origin of high day-60 TCRbeta diversity in some patients lay in surviving recipient T cells and thymic progenitors. Newly made T cells mostly supplied T-cell counts and diversity one year after transplant.

Trimming left V 2 bases short and J 0 bases short, with 12 bases between. Germline values: CDR1 SGHRS, CDR2 YFSETQ. CDR3 length equals 16 residues. The source of this sequence is a boy under two years old with acute myeloid leukemia, due to receive a stem cell transplant. The starting material was PBMCs, obtained before TCRalphabeta/CD19-depleted stem cell transplant. The gene calls are TRBV5-1 and TRBJ2-1; possibly TRBD1 for D (5 bases). CDR3 in amino acids: CASSFPGFSSYNEQFF. In DNA, the CDR3 is TGCGCCAGCAGCTTCCCAGGGTTTAGCTCCTACAATGAGCAGTTCTTC.